The next 25 T cell receptor beta chains were all read from a single sample in a study of immune characterization of retroperitoneal liposarcoma. Using its own MiXCR run on the PCR reads, TCRdb lists one record per CDR3 protein. This repertoire shows some 20,000 distinct CDR3 sequences, 37% found once; its top ten account for 6.5% to 9%. Sequencing was performed on blood. The receptors derive from a male donor with retroperitoneal liposarcoma.

This clonotype was seen a few times. The chain employs TRBV27 and TRBJ2-5, with TRBD1 identical over 7 bases. The DNA end lines up better with TRBJ2-7; the J call may be wrong. This CDR3 is built from 12 residues. CDR1 and CDR2 (germline): MNHEY, SMNVEV (reference sequence). As DNA, the CDR3 is TGTGCCACCAAGACAGGGTTAACCGAGCAGTACTTC. Its protein is CATKTGLTEQYF.

The chain couples TRBV6-6 to TRBJ1-1, with 9 bases matching TRBD1. The length of the CDR3 is 15 residues. Trimming cost V 2 bases and J 5 bases; bases outside gene matches: 6. In germline, CDR1 is MNHNY, CDR2 SVGAGI (reference sequence). Here the CDR3 DNA reads TGTGCCAGCAGTTACGGGACAGGGTTTCTTACTGAAGCTTTCTTT. This translates into CASSYGTGFLTEAFF.

The chain recombines TRBV25-1 with TRBJ1-1; D remains ambiguous. From germline, CDR1 is MGHDK and CDR2 SYGVNS. Trimming took 4 bases from V and 0 from J, leaving 9 bases between them. The CDR3 runs to 14 residues. CDR3 DNA sequence: TGTGCCAGCAGTGGAACAGCTTTGAACACTGAAGCTTTCTTT. This gives the protein CASSGTALNTEAFF.

This clonotype came up many times. This chain connects TRBV27 to TRBJ2-1; D is possibly TRBD1 or TRBD2 (6 bases each). Trimming cost V 2 bases and J 6 bases, with 17 bases left between them. This CDR3 has 16 amino acids. Germline assignment: CDR1 MNHEY and CDR2 SMNVEV (reference sequence). CDR3: CASSLRGVRALNEQFF. The CDR3 coding sequence is TGTGCCAGCAGTTTAAGGGGGGTCAGGGCCCTCAATGAGCAGTTCTTC.

This clonotype appeared a few times. CDR3 amino acids: CASSYRWEAKNIQYF. DNA for the CDR3: TGTGCCAGCAGTTACCGATGGGAAGCCAAAAACATTCAGTACTTC. The rearrangement links TRBV6-6 to TRBJ2-4; D remains unclear. The CDR3 contains 15 residues. V gave up 2 bases and J gave up 0 bases, with 8 bases separating them. Germline CDR1 and CDR2: MNHNY and SVGAGI (reference sequence).

The chain has TRBV6-8 and TRBJ2-3, with 9 nucleotides matching TRBD2. The germline V gene encodes CDR1 MNHGY and CDR2 SAAAGT. This CDR3 is 14 amino acids long. V dropped 2 bases and J dropped 5; count of bases not matched to a gene: 2. CDR3 region: CASSYELAGDTQYF. The DNA for the CDR3 is TGTGCCAGCAGTTACGAACTAGCGGGAGATACGCAGTATTTT.

This clonotype was seen only a few times. The chain's CDR3 is CASTPGQGISLVSGYTF. DNA of the CDR3: TGTGCCAGCACCCCGGGACAGGGAATTAGCCTGGTGAGTGGCTACACCTTC. The chain carries TRBV12-3 or TRBV12-4 and TRBJ1-2, with 9 bases aligning to TRBD1. V lost 7 bases and J lost 7; bases outside the gene matches: 19. The CDR3 runs to 17 residues.

CDR3 DNA: TGCGCCAGCAGCTTGGGTCCCCAGGGACGGTTGGAGACCCAGTACTTC. Its protein product is CASSLGPQGRLETQYF. V gene TRBV5-1 combines with J gene TRBJ2-5; tentatively, D is TRBD1 or TRBD2 (5 bases each). V dropped 0 bases and J dropped 5 bases, with 17 bases sitting between them. Germline CDR1 reads SGHRS; CDR2 reads YFSETQ. This CDR3 is 16 amino acids long. The complete variable domain, with remaining parts taken from reference TRBV5-1 and TRBJ2-5, reads KAGVTQTPRYLIKTRGQQVTLSCSPISGHRSVSWYQQTPGQGLQFLFEYFSETQRNKGNFPGRFSGRQFSNSRSEMNVSTLELGDSALYLCASSLGPQGRLETQYFGPGTRLLVL.

The chain employs TRBV6-4 and TRBJ2-3, with 7 bases lining up with TRBD2. Trimming removed 0 bases from V and 5 bases from J; junction bases left unmatched: 5. Germline values: CDR1 MRHNA, CDR2 SNTAGT. The CDR3 is 15 residues long. DNA for the CDR3: TGTGCCAGCAGTGACTCGGCGGGAGTGGGAGATACGCAGTATTTT. Protein: CASSDSAGVGDTQYF.

The J gene is TRBJ1-1, the V gene TRBV6-5, with D uncertain. The CDR3 loop spans 11 amino acids. Germline CDR1 reads MNHEY; CDR2 reads SVGAGI. The V end lost 5 bases, the J end lost 8 bases, and 9 bases lay between the germline ends. This chain's CDR3 is CASSGNREAFF. The DNA for the CDR3 is TGTGCCAGCAGTGGCAACCGCGAAGCTTTCTTT.

The rearrangement joins TRBV6-1 to TRBJ1-1; D is perhaps TRBD1 (5 bases). CDR1 is MNHNS, CDR2 SASEGT, per germline. CDR3 size: 17 residues. V was pared by 9 bases and J by 1 base, with 24 bases between. The CDR3 is CASFFPSPGGPNTEAFF. For the CDR3, the DNA is TGTGCCAGTTTTTTTCCCTCCCCCGGGGGACCGAACACTGAAGCTTTCTTT.

In this sample, this clonotype is medium-sized. The chain links TRBV7-6 to TRBJ2-3; TRBD2 agrees at 11 bases. CDR1 and CDR2 (germline): SGHVS, FNYEAQ. This CDR3 has 20 residues. With V trimmed by 0 bases and J by 3 bases, 14 bases remained unmatched. The CDR3 protein is CASSLAVSGGVKQGTDTQYF. Here the CDR3 DNA reads TGTGCCAGCAGCTTAGCCGTTAGCGGGGGGGTTAAGCAGGGTACAGATACGCAGTATTTT.

Note on this clonotype: A much bigger clone sits one base away, suggesting this may be a read error. The chain uses TRBV12-3 or TRBV12-4 and TRBJ2-5; D is possibly TRBD1 or TRBD2 (7 bases each). The V end lost 6 bases, the J end lost 5 bases, and 16 bases lay between the germline ends. The CDR3 is made up of 14 amino acids. CDR3 nucleotides: TGTGCCAGCAGCCCCCCAGGGGGGGAGGAGACCCAGTACTTC. This gives the protein CASSPPGGEETQYF.

This clonotype has a count of ten or more. V gene TRBV7-2 combines with J gene TRBJ2-5; the D is unclear. V was shortened by 1 base and J by 11 bases, with 14 bases between the two germline ends. Germline V gene sequence: CDR1 SGHTA, CDR2 FQGNSA. The length of the CDR3 is 13 residues. The CDR3 protein is CASSLDGSLEQYF. The CDR3 DNA reads as TGTGCCAGCAGCTTAGATGGATCCTTGGAGCAGTACTTC.

Comment on this clonotype: One junction end does not reproduce the germline sequence, and a read error may be involved. V is TRBV6-6 and J is TRBJ2-5, with a tentative D call TRBD2 (7 bases). CDR1 and CDR2 from the germline V gene are MNHNY and SVGAGI (reference sequence). The CDR3 spans 16 residues. The CDR3 reads CASSYSIGAGAEAQYF. DNA of the CDR3: TGTGCCAGCAGTTACTCGATCGGGGCGGGGGCAGAGGCCCAGTACTTC.

This clonotype was counted a few times. The chain joins TRBV11-2 to TRBJ2-5; D ambiguous. Germline CDR1 SGHAT, CDR2 FQNNGV. The CDR3 sequence is 13 residues long. Trimming left V 2 bases short and J 0 bases short, with 4 bases between. The CDR3 protein is CASSLSNQETQYF. DNA for the CDR3: TGTGCCAGCAGCTTAAGCAACCAAGAGACCCAGTACTTC.

This clonotype was seen a handful of times. This clone may be a read error of a much larger clone one base away. V and J are TRBV12-3 or TRBV12-4 and TRBJ2-7; D may correspond to TRBD1 or TRBD2 (5 bases each). The J call may be mistaken, given a closer DNA end match to TRBJ2-1. There are 15 residues in the CDR3. The CDR3 protein is CASSPGPPPHNEQFF. The CDR3 DNA sequence: TGTGCCAGCAGCCCGGGACCCCCGCCGCACAATGAGCAGTTCTTC.

This clonotype was seen a handful of times. V usage is TRBV12-3 or TRBV12-4 and J usage is TRBJ2-1, with D possibly TRBD1 on 6 matching bases. The CDR3 totals 14 residues. Trimming took off 5 bases at V and 10 bases at J, with 18 bases between the two ends. The CDR3 protein is CASSRQEVAYEQFF. The CDR3 nucleotides are TGTGCCAGCAGTAGACAGGAGGTAGCGTACGAGCAGTTCTTC.

The chain recombines TRBV6-1 with TRBJ2-1, with a possible D match to TRBD1 (5 bases). Between the trimmed V and J ends, which lost 4 bases and 10 bases, there was a span of 20 bases. Germline loops: CDR1 MNHNS, CDR2 SASEGT. The CDR3 covers 15 residues. The CDR3 DNA reads as TGTGCCAGCAGTGTCCCGGACACCAATCCCTACGAGCAGTTCTTC. Its translation is CASSVPDTNPYEQFF.

This clonotype appeared many times. The rearrangement joins TRBV6-6 to TRBJ2-1; no reliable D call. Trimming took 0 bases from V and 10 from J, leaving 10 bases between them. This CDR3 is built from 13 residues. In germline, CDR1 is MNHNY, CDR2 SVGAGI (reference sequence). CDR3 sequence: CASSYSPSYEQFF. For the CDR3, the DNA is TGTGCCAGCAGTTACTCACCAAGCTACGAGCAGTTCTTC.

This chain joins TRBV6-5 and TRBJ1-1; D unclear. CDR1 MNHEY and CDR2 SVGAGI come from the germline V gene. Between the trimmed V and J ends, which lost 6 bases and 5 bases, there was a span of 13 bases. The CDR3 is 13 residues long. CDR3 sequence reads: CASRASRETEAFF. CDR3 in DNA: TGTGCCAGCAGAGCGTCCCGGGAGACTGAAGCTTTCTTT.

This clonotype has at least ten counts. The gene calls are TRBV6-5 and TRBJ2-1; a weak D match, TRBD1 (5 bases). This CDR3 has 17 amino acids. Per germline, CDR1 MNHEY and CDR2 SVGAGI. V lost 0 bases, J lost 5 bases, and 17 bases lay in between. CDR3 sequence (DNA): TGTGCCAGCAGTTACTCGGAAAGTTGGCAGGGAAACAATGAGCAGTTCTTC. It specifies CASSYSESWQGNNEQFF.

This clonotype has at least ten counts. The chain employs TRBV11-3 and TRBJ2-5; D call uncertain. Germline CDR1 and CDR2: SGHNT and YENEEA. The CDR3 length is 16 residues. Trimming took off 4 bases at V and 5 bases at J, with 20 bases between the two ends. The DNA of the CDR3 is TGTGCCAGCAGCTCCTCCCCTAGTGGGGTGGGGGAGACCCAGTACTTC. Protein: CASSSSPSGVGETQYF.

With regard to this clonotype: It is likely a read error, because the conserved phenylalanine at the end of the CDR3 is missing. This sequence joins TRBV6-1 and TRBJ1-6; D is possibly TRBD1 (6 bases). Germline assignment: CDR1 MNHNS and CDR2 SASEGT. V lost 5 bases and J 13 bases, leaving 15 bases between the germline ends. The CDR3 has 13 amino acids. The CDR3 here is CASSLGGLGPLHL. In nucleotides, the CDR3 is TGTGCCAGCAGTTTGGGGGGCCTCGGGCCCCTCCACTTG.

This clonotype appeared a few times. A read error may produce the germline difference seen at one junction end. V and J are TRBV6-6 and TRBJ1-1; no reliable D call. Germline assignment: CDR1 MNHNY and CDR2 SVGAGI (reference sequence). The CDR3 has 10 amino acids. The CDR3 coding sequence is TGCAAGACCCCGGGTACTGAAGCTTTCTTT. It encodes CKTPGTEAFF.